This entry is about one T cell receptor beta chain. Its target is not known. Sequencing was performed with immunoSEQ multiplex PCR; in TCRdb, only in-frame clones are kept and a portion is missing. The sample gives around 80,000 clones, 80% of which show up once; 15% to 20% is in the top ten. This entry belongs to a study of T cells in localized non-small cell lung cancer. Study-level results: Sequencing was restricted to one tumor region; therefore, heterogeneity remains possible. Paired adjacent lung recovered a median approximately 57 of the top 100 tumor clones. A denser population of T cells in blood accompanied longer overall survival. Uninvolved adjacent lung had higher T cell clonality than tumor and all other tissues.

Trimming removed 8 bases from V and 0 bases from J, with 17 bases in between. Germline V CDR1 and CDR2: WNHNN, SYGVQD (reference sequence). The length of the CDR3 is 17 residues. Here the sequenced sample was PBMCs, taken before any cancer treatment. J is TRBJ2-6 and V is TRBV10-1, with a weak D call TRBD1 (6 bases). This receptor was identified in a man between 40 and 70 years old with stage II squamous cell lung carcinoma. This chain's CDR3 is CASHLWDTFSGANVLTF. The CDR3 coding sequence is TGCGCCAGCCACCTTTGGGACACCTTCTCTGGGGCCAACGTCCTGACTTTC.